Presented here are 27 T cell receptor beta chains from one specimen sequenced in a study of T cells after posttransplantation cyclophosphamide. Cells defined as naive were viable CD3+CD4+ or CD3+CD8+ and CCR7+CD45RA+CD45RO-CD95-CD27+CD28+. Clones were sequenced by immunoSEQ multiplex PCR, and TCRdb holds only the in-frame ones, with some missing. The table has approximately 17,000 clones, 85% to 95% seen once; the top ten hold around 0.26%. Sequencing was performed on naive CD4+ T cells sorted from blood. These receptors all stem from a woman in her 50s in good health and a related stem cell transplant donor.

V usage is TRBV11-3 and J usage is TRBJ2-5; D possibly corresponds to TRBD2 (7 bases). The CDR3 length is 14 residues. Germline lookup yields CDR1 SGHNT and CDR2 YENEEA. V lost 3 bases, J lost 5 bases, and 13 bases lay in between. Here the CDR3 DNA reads TGTGCCAGCAGCTTGGGGGGGGGCTGGGAGACCCAGTACTTC. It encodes CASSLGGGWETQYF. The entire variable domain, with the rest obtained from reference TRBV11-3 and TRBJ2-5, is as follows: EAGVVQSPRYKIIEKKQPVAFWCNPISGHNTLYWYLQNLGQGPELLIRYENEEAVDDSQLPKDRFSAERLKGVDSTLKIQPAELGDSAVYLCASSLGGGWETQYFGPGTRLLVL.

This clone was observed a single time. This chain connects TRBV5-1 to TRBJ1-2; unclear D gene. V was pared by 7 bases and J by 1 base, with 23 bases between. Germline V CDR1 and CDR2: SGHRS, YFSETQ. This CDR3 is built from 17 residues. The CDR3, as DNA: TGCGCCAGCGCCCCCACACCGGGAAAGCCCCTTAACTATGGCTACACCTTC. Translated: CASAPTPGKPLNYGYTF.

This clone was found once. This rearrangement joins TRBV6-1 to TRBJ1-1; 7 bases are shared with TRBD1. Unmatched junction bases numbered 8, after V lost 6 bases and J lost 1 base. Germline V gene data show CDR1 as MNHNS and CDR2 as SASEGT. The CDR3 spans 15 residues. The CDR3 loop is CASSRRQGRNTEAFF. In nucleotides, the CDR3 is TGTGCCAGCAGCCGCCGACAGGGTAGGAACACTGAAGCTTTCTTT.

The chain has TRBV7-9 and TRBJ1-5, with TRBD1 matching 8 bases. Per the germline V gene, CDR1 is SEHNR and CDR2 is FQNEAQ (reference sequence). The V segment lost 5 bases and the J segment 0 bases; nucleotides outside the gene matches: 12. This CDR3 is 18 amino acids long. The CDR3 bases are TGTGCCAGCAGCCCAGAAAGGACAGGGAGGGGTAGCAATCAGCCCCAGCATTTT. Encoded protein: CASSPERTGRGSNQPQHF. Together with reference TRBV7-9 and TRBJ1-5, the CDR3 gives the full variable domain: DTGVSQNPRHKITKRGQNVTFRCDPISEHNRLYWYRQTLGQGPEFLTYFQNEAQLEKSRLLSDRFSAERPKGSFSTLEIQRTEQGDSAMYLCASSPERTGRGSNQPQHFGDGTRLSIL.

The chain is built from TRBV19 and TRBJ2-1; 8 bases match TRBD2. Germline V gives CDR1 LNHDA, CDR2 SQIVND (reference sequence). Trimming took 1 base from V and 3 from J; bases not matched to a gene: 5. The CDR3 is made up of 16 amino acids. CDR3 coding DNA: TGTGCCAGTAGTATAGTTCTAGCGGGTCACTACAATGAGCAGTTCTTC. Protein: CASSIVLAGHYNEQFF. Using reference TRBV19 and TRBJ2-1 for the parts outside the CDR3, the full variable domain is DGGITQSPKYLFRKEGQNVTLSCEQNLNHDAMYWYRQDPGQGLRLIYYSQIVNDFQKGDIAEGYSVSREKKESFPLTVTSAQKNPTAFYLCASSIVLAGHYNEQFFGPGTRLTVL.

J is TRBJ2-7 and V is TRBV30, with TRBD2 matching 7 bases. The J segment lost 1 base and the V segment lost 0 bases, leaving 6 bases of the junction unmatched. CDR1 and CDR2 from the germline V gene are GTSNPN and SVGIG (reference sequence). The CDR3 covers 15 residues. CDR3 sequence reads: CAWSVRWEGSYEQYF. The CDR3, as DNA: TGTGCCTGGAGTGTAAGGTGGGAGGGGTCCTACGAGCAGTACTTC.

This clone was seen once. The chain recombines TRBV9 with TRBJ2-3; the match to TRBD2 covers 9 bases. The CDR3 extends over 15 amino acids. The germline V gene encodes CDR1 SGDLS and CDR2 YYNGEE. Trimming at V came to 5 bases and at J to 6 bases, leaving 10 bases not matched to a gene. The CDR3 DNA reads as TGTGCCAGCAGTGCCACTAGCGGGTCTGGGGATACGCAGTATTTT. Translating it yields CASSATSGSGDTQYF. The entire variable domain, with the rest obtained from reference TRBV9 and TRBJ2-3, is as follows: DSGVTQTPKHLITATGQRVTLRCSPRSGDLSVYWYQQSLDQGLQFLIQYYNGEERAKGNILERFSAQQFPDLHSELNLSSLELGDSALYFCASSATSGSGDTQYFGPGTRLTVL.

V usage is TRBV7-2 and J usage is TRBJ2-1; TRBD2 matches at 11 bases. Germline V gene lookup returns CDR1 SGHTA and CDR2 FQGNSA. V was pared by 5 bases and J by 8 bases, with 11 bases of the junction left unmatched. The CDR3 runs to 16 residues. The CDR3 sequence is CASSQVYSGRGHEQFF. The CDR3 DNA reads TGTGCCAGCAGCCAAGTTTATAGCGGGAGGGGGCATGAGCAGTTCTTC.

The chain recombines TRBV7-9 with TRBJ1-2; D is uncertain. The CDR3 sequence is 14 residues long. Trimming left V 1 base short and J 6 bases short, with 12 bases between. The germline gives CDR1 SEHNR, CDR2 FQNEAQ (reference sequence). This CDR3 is CASSLDLPSNGYTF. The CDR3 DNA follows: TGTGCCAGCAGCTTAGACTTGCCATCTAATGGCTACACCTTC.

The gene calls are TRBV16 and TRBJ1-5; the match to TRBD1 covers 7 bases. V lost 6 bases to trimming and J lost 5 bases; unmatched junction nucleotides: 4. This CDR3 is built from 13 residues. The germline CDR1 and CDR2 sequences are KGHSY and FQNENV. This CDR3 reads CASSRDRDQPQHF. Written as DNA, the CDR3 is TGTGCCAGCAGTCGGGACAGAGATCAGCCCCAGCATTTT.

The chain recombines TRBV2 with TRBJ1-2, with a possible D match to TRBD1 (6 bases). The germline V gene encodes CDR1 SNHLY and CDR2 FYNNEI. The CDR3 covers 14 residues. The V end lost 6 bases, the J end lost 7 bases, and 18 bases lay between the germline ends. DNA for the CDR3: TGTGCCAGCAGCATACCGCTGATGGGGGCTGGCTACACCTTC. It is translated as CASSIPLMGAGYTF.

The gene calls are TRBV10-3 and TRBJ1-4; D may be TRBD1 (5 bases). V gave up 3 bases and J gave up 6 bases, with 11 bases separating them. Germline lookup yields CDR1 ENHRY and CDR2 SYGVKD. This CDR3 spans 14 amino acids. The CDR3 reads CAISDRGGDEKLFF. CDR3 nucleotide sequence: TGTGCCATCAGTGACCGCGGGGGGGATGAAAAACTGTTTTTT.

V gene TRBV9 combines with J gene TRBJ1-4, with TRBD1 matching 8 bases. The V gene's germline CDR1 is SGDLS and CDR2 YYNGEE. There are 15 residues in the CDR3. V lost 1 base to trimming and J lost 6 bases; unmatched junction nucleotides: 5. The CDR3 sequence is CASSVTGGSDEKLFF. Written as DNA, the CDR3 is TGTGCCAGCAGCGTAACAGGGGGATCCGATGAAAAACTGTTTTTT. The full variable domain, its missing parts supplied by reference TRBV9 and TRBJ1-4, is DSGVTQTPKHLITATGQRVTLRCSPRSGDLSVYWYQQSLDQGLQFLIQYYNGEERAKGNILERFSAQQFPDLHSELNLSSLELGDSALYFCASSVTGGSDEKLFFGSGTQLSVL.

The CDR3 is CASILLAGDTEAFF. CDR3 nucleotides: TGTGCCAGCATCCTTCTGGCGGGGGACACTGAAGCTTTCTTT. The genes are TRBV6-5 and TRBJ1-1; the D gene is possibly TRBD1 (5 bases). CDR1 is MNHEY, CDR2 SVGAGI, per germline. Trimming removed 7 bases from V and 3 bases from J, with 15 bases in between. The CDR3 length is 14 residues.

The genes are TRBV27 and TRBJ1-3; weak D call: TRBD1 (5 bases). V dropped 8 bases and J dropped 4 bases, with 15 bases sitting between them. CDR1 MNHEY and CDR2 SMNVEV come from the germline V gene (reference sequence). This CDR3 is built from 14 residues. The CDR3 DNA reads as TGTGCCAGCTCAGGAGGGGACGGAGGAAACACCATATATTTT. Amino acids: CASSGGDGGNTIYF.

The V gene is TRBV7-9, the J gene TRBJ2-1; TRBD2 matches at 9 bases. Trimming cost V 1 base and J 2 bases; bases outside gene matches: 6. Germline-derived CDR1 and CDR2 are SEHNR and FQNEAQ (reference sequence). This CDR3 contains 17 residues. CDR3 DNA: TGTGCCAGCAGCTTAGGGCGGTCTAGCGGGACCTACAATGAGCAGTTCTTC. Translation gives CASSLGRSSGTYNEQFF. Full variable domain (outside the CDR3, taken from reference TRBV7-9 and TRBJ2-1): DTGVSQNPRHKITKRGQNVTFRCDPISEHNRLYWYRQTLGQGPEFLTYFQNEAQLEKSRLLSDRFSAERPKGSFSTLEIQRTEQGDSAMYLCASSLGRSSGTYNEQFFGPGTRLTVL.

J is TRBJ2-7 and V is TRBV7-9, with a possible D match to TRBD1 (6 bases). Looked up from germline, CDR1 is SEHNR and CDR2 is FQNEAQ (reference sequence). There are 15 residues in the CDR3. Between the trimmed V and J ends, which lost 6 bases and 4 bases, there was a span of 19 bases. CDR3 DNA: TGTGCCAGCAGTCACAGGGACCCCATGAGGTACGAGCAGTACTTC. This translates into CASSHRDPMRYEQYF.

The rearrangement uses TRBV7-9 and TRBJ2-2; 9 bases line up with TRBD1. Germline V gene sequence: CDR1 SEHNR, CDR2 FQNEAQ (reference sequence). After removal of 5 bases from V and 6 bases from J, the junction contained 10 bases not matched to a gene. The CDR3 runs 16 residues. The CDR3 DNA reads TGTGCCAGCAGCCTCCGGGACAGGGATGGTGCCGGGGAGCTGTTTTTT. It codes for CASSLRDRDGAGELFF.

DNA of the CDR3: TGTGCCAGCAGCTTCTCGGGATCCTCCTACGAGCAGTACTTC. Translation: CASSFSGSSYEQYF. V usage is TRBV5-4 and J usage is TRBJ2-7, with D maybe TRBD2 (5 bases). Trimming removed 2 bases from V and 0 bases from J, with 9 bases in between. This CDR3 is built from 14 residues. Germline V gives CDR1 SGHNT, CDR2 YYREEE (reference sequence).

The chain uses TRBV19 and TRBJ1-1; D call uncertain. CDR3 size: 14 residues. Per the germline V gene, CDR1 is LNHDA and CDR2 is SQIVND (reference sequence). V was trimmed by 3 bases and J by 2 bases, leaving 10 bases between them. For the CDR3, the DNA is TGTGCCAGTAGTATTTCGGGGATTAACACTGAAGCTTTCTTT. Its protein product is CASSISGINTEAFF.

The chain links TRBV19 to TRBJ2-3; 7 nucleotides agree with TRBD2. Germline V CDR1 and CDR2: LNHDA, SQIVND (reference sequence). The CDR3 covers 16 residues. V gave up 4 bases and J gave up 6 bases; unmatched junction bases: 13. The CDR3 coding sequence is TGTGCCAGTAGTAGTCGGCTCGGGGGGAGTGGTGATACGCAGTATTTT. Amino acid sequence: CASSSRLGGSGDTQYF.

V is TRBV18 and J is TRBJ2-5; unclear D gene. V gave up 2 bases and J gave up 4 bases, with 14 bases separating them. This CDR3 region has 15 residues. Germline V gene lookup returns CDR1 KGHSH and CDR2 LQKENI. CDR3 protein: CASSPMIQTGETQYF. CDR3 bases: TGTGCCAGCTCACCAATGATCCAAACGGGAGAGACCCAGTACTTC.

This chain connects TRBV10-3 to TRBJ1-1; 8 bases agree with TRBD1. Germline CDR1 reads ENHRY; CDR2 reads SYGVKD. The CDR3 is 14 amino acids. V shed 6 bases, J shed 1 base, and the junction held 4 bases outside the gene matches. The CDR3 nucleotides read TGTGCCATCAGAGCCGGGACAGGGAACACTGAAGCTTTCTTT. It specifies CAIRAGTGNTEAFF.

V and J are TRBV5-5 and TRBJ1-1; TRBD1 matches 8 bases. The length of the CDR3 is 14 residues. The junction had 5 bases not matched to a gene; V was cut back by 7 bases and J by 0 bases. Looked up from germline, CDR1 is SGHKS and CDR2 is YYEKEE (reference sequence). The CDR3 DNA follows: TGTGCCAGCGGACAGGGAGCTCTGAACACTGAAGCTTTCTTT. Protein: CASGQGALNTEAFF.

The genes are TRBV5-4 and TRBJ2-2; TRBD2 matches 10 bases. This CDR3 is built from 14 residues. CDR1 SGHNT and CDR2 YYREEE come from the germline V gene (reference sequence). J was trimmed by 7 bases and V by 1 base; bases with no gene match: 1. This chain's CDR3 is CASSLKRGGGELFF. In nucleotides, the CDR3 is TGTGCCAGCAGCTTGAAGCGGGGGGGCGGGGAGCTGTTTTTT.

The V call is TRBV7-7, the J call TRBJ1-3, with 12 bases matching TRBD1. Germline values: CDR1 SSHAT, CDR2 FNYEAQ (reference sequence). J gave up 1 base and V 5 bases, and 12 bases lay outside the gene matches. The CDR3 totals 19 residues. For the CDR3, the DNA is TGTGCCAGCAGCCCACCACGAGGGGACAGGGGGCGTTCTGGAAACACCATATATTTT. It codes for CASSPPRGDRGRSGNTIYF.

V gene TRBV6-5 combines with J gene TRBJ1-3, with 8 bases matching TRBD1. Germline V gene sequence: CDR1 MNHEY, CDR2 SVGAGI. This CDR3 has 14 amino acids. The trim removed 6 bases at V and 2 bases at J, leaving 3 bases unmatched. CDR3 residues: CASRGQGAGNTIYF. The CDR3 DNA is TGTGCCAGCAGAGGACAGGGAGCTGGAAACACCATATATTTT.